The TCR beta chain described here comes from a study of OX40 agonist ivuxolimab in advanced cancers. Study details: Patients received ivuxolimab, an agonistic anti-OX40 (CD134) antibody. With a range of roughly 20 to 80, age averaged roughly 60 years, and nearly 85% were male.

Any history of autoimmune disease or systemic immunosuppression disqualified patients. TCRdb keeps only in-frame clones here, not all; method: immunoSEQ multiplex PCR. Found here are tens of thousands of clones, roughly 83% of them singletons; the top ten hold under 8%. This clone showed up just once. The germline gives CDR1 SGHVS, CDR2 FQNEAQ. V was pared by 0 bases and J by 7 bases, with 7 bases of the junction left unmatched. This CDR3 spans 17 amino acids. The TCR originated in an adult with an advanced solid tumor such as melanoma, head and neck, liver or kidney cancer. The sample in question was CD4+ or CD8+ T cells sorted from blood, obtained in a trial of the OX40 agonist ivuxolimab. The chain recombines TRBV7-8 with TRBJ1-6; 9 nucleotides align to TRBD1. The CDR3 DNA reads TGTGCCAGCAGCTTAGCCGGACAGGGGCGAGGAAATTCACCCCTCCACTTT. Amino acids: CASSLAGQGRGNSPLHF. Full variable domain (missing parts from reference TRBV7-8 and TRBJ1-6): GAGVSQSPRYKVAKRGQDVALRCDPISGHVSLFWYQQALGQGPEFLTYFQNEAQLDKSGLPSDRFFAERPEGSVSTLKIQRTQQEDSAVYLCASSLAGQGRGNSPLHFGNGTRLTVT.